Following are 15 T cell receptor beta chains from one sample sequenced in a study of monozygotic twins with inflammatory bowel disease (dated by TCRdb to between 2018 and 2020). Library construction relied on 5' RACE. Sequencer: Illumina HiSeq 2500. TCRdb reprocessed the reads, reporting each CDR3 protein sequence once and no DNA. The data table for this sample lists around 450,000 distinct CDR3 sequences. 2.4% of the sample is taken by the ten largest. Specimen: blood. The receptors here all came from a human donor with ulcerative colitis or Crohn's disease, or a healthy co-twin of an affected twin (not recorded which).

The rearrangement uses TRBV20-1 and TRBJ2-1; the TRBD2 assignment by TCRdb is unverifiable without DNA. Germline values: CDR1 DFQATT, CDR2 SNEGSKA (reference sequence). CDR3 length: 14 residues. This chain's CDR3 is CSSTSGSSYNEQFF.

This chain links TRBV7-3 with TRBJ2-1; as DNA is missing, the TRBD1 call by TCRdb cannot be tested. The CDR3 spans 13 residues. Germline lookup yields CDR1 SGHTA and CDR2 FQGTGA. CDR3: CASSPGTLNEQFF.

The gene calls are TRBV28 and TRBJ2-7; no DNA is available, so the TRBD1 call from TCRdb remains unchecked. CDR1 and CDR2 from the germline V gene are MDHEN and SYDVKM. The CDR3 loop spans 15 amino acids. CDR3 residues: CASSSNRAGAYEQYF.

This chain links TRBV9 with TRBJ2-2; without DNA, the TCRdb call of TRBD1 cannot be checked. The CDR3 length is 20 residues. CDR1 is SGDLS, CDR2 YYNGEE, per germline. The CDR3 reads CASSAFPPGQGRTDTGELFF.

The CDR3 spells CASSQGGIQETQYF. The V and J genes are TRBV4-1 and TRBJ2-5; TCRdb's D call of TRBD2 is untestable without DNA. CDR1 and CDR2 from the germline V gene are MGHRA and YSYEKL. This CDR3 comprises 14 residues.

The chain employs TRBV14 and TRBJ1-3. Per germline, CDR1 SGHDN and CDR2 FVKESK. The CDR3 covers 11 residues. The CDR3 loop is CASSQENTIYF.

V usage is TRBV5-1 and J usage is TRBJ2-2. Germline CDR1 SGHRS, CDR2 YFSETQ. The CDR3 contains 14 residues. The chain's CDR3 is CASSLVVDTGELFF.

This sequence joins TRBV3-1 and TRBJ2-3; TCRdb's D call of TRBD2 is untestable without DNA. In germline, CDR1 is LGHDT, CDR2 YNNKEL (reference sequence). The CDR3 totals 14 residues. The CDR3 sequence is CASSQRGTTDTQYF.

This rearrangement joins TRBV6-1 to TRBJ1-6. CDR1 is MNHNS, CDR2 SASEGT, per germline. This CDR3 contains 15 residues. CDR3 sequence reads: CASRSLGSYNSPLHF.

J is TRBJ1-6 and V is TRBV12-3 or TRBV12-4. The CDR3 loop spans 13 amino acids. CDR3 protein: CASSFAGKEPLHF.

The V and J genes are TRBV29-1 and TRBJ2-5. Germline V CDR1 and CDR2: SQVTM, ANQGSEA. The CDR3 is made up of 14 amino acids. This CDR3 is CSVEGPSFQETQYF.

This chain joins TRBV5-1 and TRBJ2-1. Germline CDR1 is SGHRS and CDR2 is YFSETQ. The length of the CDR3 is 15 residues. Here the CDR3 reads CASSLAETQYNEQFF.

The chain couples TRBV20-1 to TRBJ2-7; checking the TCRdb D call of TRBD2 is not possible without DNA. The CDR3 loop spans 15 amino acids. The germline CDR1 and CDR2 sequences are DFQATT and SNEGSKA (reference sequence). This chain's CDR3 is CSARPSGRSLYEQNF.

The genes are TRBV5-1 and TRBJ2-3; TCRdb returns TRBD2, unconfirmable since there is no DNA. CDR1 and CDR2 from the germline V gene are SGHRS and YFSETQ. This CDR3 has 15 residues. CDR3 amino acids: CASSPLTSGTDTQYF. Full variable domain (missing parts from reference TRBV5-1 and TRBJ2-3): KAGVTQTPRYLIKTRGQQVTLSCSPISGHRSVSWYQQTPGQGLQFLFEYFSETQRNKGNFPGRFSGRQFSNSRSEMNVSTLELGDSALYLCASSPLTSGTDTQYFGPGTRLTVL.

The CDR3 loop is CASSSWDYGYTF. The chain couples TRBV12-3 or TRBV12-4 to TRBJ1-2. This CDR3 has 12 residues.